This entry concerns a single T cell receptor (beta chain). Its antigen remains unidentified. This sample was included in a study of lymphopenia after photon versus proton radiotherapy. Findings of the study overall: Survival link was tested only in deceased patients; proton benefit remains a possibility.

TCRdb's copy holds only in-frame clones and misses some; the assay was immunoSEQ multiplex PCR. The data show about 160,000 clones, 70% to 90% seen once. The source of this sequence is a man aged 45-65 years with gastric cancer. The source material was peripheral blood, sampled from a patient treated with photon-based radiotherapy.

CDR3 sequence reads: CSVEEDRGHGYTF. The CDR3 DNA is TGCAGCGTTGAAGAAGACAGGGGGCATGGCTACACCTTC. J is TRBJ1-2 and V is TRBV29-1; 10 nucleotides line up with TRBD1. CDR1 and CDR2 (germline): SQVTM, ANQGSEA. J lost 6 bases, V lost 0 bases, and 1 base had no gene match. The CDR3 consists of 13 residues.